This TCR beta chain was identified during a study of regulatory T cells in long-lasting Graves disease. Study-level background: Graves' cases, newly diagnosed, had used antithyroid drugs under 3 months.

CDR3-region Arm-PCR and iRepertoire HTBI primers produced the TCR beta libraries. TCRdb independently ran MiXCR on the multiplex PCR reads; one entry per CDR3 protein. The table lists a few hundred thousand distinct CDR3 sequences, around 16% of them singletons. Study-level points and caveats: Persistent disease favored TRBV28, TRBJ1-2 and TRBJ2-5.

Germline V lookup: CDR1 GTSNPN, CDR2 SVGIG (reference sequence). CDR3 length equals 14 residues. Deletions cut 3 bases from V and 5 bases from J, with 16 bases between. The time point here: newly diagnosed GD, antithyroid drugs for less than 3 months. Scientists built the TCR library using RNA that was extracted from PBMCs. As concerns this clonotype: Antigen: not known.

The sequence came from a female donor with Graves disease. The V gene is TRBV30, the J gene TRBJ1-2, with a tentative D call TRBD1 (6 bases). The sequences come from peripheral blood mononuclear cells (PBMCs), collected at new diagnosis, from a patient treated with antithyroid drugs. The CDR3 loop is CAWRWGQVGYGYTF. The CDR3 DNA is TGTGCCTGGAGATGGGGGCAGGTTGGGTATGGCTACACCTTC.